The 18 T cell receptor beta chains below come from one sample, sequenced in a study of circulating and synovial CD4+ cells in juvenile arthritis. Libraries were prepared by immunoSEQ multiplex PCR; TCRdb keeps only in-frame clonotypes and omits some of them. The sample holds about 32,000 clones; over 90% are singletons and the top ten take 0.6% to 0.85%. The sequencing sample was made of CD4+ T cells from blood. The receptor set was obtained from a human donor with juvenile idiopathic arthritis.

V usage is TRBV27 and J usage is TRBJ1-2, with 9 bases matching TRBD1. Trimming cost V 5 bases and J 4 bases; bases outside gene matches: 14. The germline V gene has CDR1 MNHEY and CDR2 SMNVEV (reference sequence). The CDR3 is 17 residues long. The CDR3 DNA reads TGTGCCAGCAGTCTCCTATGGCACGGACAGGGGTTCTATGGCTACACCTTC. Protein sequence: CASSLLWHGQGFYGYTF.

The chain is built from TRBV7-2 and TRBJ2-7; 10 bases align to TRBD1. V was pared by 5 bases and J by 7 bases, with 11 bases of the junction left unmatched. Germline assignment: CDR1 SGHTA and CDR2 FQGNSA. The CDR3 runs 15 residues. CDR3 amino acids: CASSRQLDRGGEQYF. In DNA, the CDR3 is TGTGCCAGCAGCCGTCAGTTGGACAGGGGGGGAGAGCAGTACTTC.

This chain uses TRBV18 with TRBJ1-3; D not resolved. V was clipped by 0 bases and J by 0 bases, with 12 bases between them. CDR3 length: 17 residues. Germline CDR1 reads KGHSH; CDR2 reads LQKENI. For the CDR3, the DNA is TGTGCCAGCTCACCACCGAACAGCCACTTCTCTGGAAACACCATATATTTT. It is translated as CASSPPNSHFSGNTIYF.

The rearrangement uses TRBV4-2 and TRBJ1-1, with 8 bases aligning to TRBD1. The CDR3 length is 17 residues. J gave up 0 bases and V 0 bases, and 6 bases lay outside the gene matches. Germline V gene lookup returns CDR1 LGHNA and CDR2 YNFKEQ. CDR3: CASSQDVEQGVNTEAFF. The CDR3, as DNA: TGTGCCAGCAGCCAAGATGTAGAACAGGGGGTGAACACTGAAGCTTTCTTT.

V gene TRBV5-1 combines with J gene TRBJ2-1; D not resolved. CDR3 length: 15 residues. Per germline, CDR1 SGHRS and CDR2 YFSETQ. Trimming took 1 base from V and 8 from J, leaving 16 bases between them. The CDR3 is CASSLPHDSSHEQFF. The DNA of the CDR3 is TGCGCCAGCAGCTTGCCCCACGACTCGAGCCATGAGCAGTTCTTC.

This chain connects TRBV4-2 to TRBJ2-7, with 9 bases aligning to TRBD2. From germline, CDR1 is LGHNA and CDR2 YNFKEQ. V shed 1 base and J 6 bases; nucleotides not matched to a gene: 1. The CDR3 has 13 amino acids. The CDR3 loop reads CASSQGTSVEQYF. The DNA for the CDR3 is TGTGCCAGCAGCCAAGGGACTAGCGTCGAGCAGTACTTC.

Regarding this clone: Other nucleotide sequences in the sample specify the same CDR3. The rearrangement uses TRBV9 and TRBJ2-5, with TRBD1 matching over 8 bases. The germline gives CDR1 SGDLS, CDR2 YYNGEE. This CDR3 spans 14 amino acids. The trim removed 3 bases at V and 1 base at J, leaving 2 bases unmatched. Here the CDR3 reads CASSAGQGQETQYF. The CDR3 coding sequence is TGTGCCAGCAGCGCAGGACAGGGCCAAGAGACCCAGTACTTC.

The chain combines TRBV6-5 with TRBJ1-6; tentative D call: TRBD1 (5 bases). Germline CDR1 MNHEY, CDR2 SVGAGI. The length of the CDR3 is 12 residues. V shed 8 bases and J shed 14 bases, with 16 bases lying between them. The CDR3 DNA reads as TGTGCCAGCTCCCGGGGGGAAAGAACCCTCCACTTT. The encoded protein is CASSRGERTLHF.

The V and J genes are TRBV9 and TRBJ2-7; 7 nucleotides match TRBD1. The germline V gene has CDR1 SGDLS and CDR2 YYNGEE. There are 14 residues in the CDR3. With V trimmed by 6 bases and J by 2 bases, 8 bases remained unmatched. The CDR3 spells CASMQDRPPYEQYF. In nucleotides, the CDR3 is TGTGCCAGCATGCAGGACAGGCCTCCCTACGAGCAGTACTTC.

V and J are TRBV5-4 and TRBJ2-7, with D perhaps TRBD1 (6 bases). The CDR3 is 14 residues long. The germline V and J ends were trimmed by 5 bases and 4 bases, with 16 bases remaining between them. The germline V gene encodes CDR1 SGHNT and CDR2 YYREEE (reference sequence). The chain's CDR3 is CASRETGTGYEQYF. The CDR3 region has the DNA TGTGCCAGCAGGGAAACAGGGACCGGGTACGAGCAGTACTTC. The variable domain in full, with the rest retrieved from reference TRBV5-4 and TRBJ2-7, is ETGVTQSPTHLIKTRGQQVTLRCSSQSGHNTVSWYQQALGQGPQFIFQYYREEENGRGNFPPRFSGLQFPNYSSELNVNALELDDSALYLCASRETGTGYEQYFGPGTRLTVT.

V usage is TRBV11-2 and J usage is TRBJ2-7, with D possibly being TRBD1 (5 bases). The CDR3 contains 15 residues. CDR1 is SGHAT, CDR2 FQNNGV, per germline. Trimming cost V 1 base and J 0 bases, with 10 bases left between them. CDR3 amino acids: CASSLVSGFSYEQYF. CDR3 sequence (DNA): TGTGCCAGCAGCTTAGTATCAGGGTTCTCCTACGAGCAGTACTTC.

The J gene is TRBJ2-1, the V gene TRBV6-5; the match to TRBD2 covers 7 bases. The germline V gene has CDR1 MNHEY and CDR2 SVGAGI. The J segment lost 5 bases and the V segment lost 4 bases, leaving 11 bases of the junction unmatched. This CDR3 region has 16 residues. The CDR3 bases are TGTGCCAGCAGTTCCAGAACACTAGCGCTGCACAATGAGCAGTTCTTC. Encoded protein: CASSSRTLALHNEQFF.

The rearrangement links TRBV6-6 to TRBJ2-5; TRBD2 aligns across 10 bases. V shed 5 bases and J 7 bases; nucleotides not matched to a gene: 7. The CDR3 length is 14 residues. CDR1 and CDR2 (germline): MNHNY, SVGAGI (reference sequence). Written as DNA, the CDR3 is TGTGCCAGCAGTGGGCTAGCGGGGGTGGGGACCCAGTACTTC. Amino acids: CASSGLAGVGTQYF.

This chain connects TRBV18 to TRBJ1-5, with D possibly TRBD1 on 6 matching bases. The CDR3 contains 15 residues. Germline V gives CDR1 KGHSH, CDR2 LQKENI. V dropped 5 bases and J dropped 2 bases, with 13 bases sitting between them. This chain's CDR3 is CASSSQGSGNQPQHF. The CDR3 nucleotides read TGTGCCAGCTCATCCCAGGGGTCGGGCAATCAGCCCCAGCATTTT.

The chain links TRBV9 to TRBJ2-5; 9 bases are shared with TRBD2. This CDR3 spans 14 amino acids. The V gene's germline CDR1 is SGDLS and CDR2 YYNGEE. The ends lost 3 bases at V and 7 bases at J; junction bases unmatched: 7. The CDR3 DNA reads as TGTGCCAGCAGCGCCGCGGGGGGGCGGGTGACCCAGTACTTC. It specifies CASSAAGGRVTQYF.

The V call is TRBV7-2, the J call TRBJ2-5, with 8 bases that match TRBD2. Losses at the gene ends were 3 bases for V and 1 base for J; bases not matched to a gene: 4. CDR3 length equals 15 residues. Germline V gene lookup returns CDR1 SGHTA and CDR2 FQGNSA. The CDR3 sequence: CASSFYSGSQETQYF. CDR3 sequence (DNA): TGTGCCAGCAGCTTCTACAGCGGGAGCCAAGAGACCCAGTACTTC.

The chain is built from TRBV7-3 and TRBJ2-5; a weak D match, TRBD2 (5 bases). Trimming removed 5 bases at V and 3 bases at J, with 16 bases between. CDR1 is SGHTA, CDR2 FQGTGA, per germline. The CDR3 covers 15 residues. CDR3 sequence: CASSRIGGPEETQYF. The CDR3 DNA is TGTGCCAGCAGCCGCATCGGAGGACCGGAAGAGACCCAGTACTTC.

The J gene is TRBJ1-1, the V gene TRBV19; D not resolved. V dropped 0 bases and J dropped 3 bases, with 11 bases sitting between them. CDR3 length equals 15 residues. The germline gives CDR1 LNHDA, CDR2 SQIVND (reference sequence). CDR3: CASSIDRGGYTEAFF. In nucleotides, the CDR3 is TGTGCCAGTAGTATAGATCGGGGTGGTTACACTGAAGCTTTCTTT.